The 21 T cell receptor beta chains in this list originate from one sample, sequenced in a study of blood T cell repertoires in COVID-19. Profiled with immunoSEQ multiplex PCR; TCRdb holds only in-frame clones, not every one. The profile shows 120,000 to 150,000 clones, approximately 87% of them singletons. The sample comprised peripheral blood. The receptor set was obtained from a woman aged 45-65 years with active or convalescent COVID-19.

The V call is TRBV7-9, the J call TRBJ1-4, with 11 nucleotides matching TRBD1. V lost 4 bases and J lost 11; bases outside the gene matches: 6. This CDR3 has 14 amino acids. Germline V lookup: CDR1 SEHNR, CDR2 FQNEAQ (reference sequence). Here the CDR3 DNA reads TGTGCCAGCAGCTCGTCCGGGACAGGGGGGAAACTGTTTTTT. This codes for CASSSSGTGGKLFF.

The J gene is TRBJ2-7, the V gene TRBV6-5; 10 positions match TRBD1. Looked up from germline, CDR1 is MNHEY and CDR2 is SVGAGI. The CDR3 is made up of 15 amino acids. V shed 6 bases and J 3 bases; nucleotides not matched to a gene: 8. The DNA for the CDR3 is TGTGCCAGCAGCCTTGACAGGGGGCGATTCTACGAGCAGTACTTC. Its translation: CASSLDRGRFYEQYF.

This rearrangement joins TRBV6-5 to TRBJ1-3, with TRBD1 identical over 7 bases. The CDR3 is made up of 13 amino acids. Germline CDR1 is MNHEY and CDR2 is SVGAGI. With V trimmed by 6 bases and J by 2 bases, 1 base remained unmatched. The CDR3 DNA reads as TGTGCCAGCAGGAGGGGGCCTGGAAACACCATATATTTT. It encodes CASRRGPGNTIYF.

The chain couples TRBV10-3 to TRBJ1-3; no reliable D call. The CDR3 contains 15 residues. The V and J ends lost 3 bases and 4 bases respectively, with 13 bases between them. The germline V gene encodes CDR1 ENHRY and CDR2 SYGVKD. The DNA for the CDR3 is TGTGCCATCAGTGATTCCGGGATGGGAGGAAACACCATATATTTT. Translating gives CAISDSGMGGNTIYF.

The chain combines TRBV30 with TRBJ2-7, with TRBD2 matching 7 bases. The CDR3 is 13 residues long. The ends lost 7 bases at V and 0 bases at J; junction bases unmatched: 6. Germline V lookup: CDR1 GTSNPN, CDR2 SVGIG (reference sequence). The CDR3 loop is CASASGFSYEQYF. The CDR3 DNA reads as TGTGCCTCCGCTAGCGGTTTCTCCTACGAGCAGTACTTC.

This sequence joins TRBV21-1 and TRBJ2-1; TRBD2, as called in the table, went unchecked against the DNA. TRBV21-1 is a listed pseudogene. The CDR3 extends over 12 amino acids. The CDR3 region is CASSKAELPKFF. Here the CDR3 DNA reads TGTGCCAGCAGCAAAGCCGAACTCCCAAAGTTCTTC.

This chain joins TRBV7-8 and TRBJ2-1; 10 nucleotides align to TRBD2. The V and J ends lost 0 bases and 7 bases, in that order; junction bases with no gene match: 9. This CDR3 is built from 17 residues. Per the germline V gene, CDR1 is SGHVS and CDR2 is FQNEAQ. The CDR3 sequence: CASSLASVLAGWNEQFF. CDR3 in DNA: TGTGCCAGCAGCTTAGCCTCCGTACTAGCGGGATGGAATGAGCAGTTCTTC.

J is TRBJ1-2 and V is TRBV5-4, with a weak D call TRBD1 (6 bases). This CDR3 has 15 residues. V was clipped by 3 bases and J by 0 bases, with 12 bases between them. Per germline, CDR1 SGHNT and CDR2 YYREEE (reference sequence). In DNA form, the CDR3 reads TGTGCCAGCAGCTGGGGGACACCAGCTAACTATGGCTACACCTTC. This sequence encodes CASSWGTPANYGYTF.

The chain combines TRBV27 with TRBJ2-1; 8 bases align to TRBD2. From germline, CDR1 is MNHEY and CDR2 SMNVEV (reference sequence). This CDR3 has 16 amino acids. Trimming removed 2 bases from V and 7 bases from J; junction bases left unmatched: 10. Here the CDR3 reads CASSLGAGGTRNEQFF. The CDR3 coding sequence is TGTGCCAGCAGTTTAGGGGCGGGAGGAACTAGGAATGAGCAGTTCTTC.

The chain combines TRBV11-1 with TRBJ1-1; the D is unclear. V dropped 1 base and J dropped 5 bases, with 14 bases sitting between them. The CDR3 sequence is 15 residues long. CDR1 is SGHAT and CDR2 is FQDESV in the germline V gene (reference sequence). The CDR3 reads CASSLGWAGWTEAFF. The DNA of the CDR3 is TGTGCCAGCAGCTTAGGGTGGGCGGGATGGACTGAAGCTTTCTTT.

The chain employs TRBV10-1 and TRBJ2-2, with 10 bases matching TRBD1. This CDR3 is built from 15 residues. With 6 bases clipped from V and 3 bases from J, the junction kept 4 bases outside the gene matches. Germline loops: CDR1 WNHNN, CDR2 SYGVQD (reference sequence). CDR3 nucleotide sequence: TGCGCCAGCAGAGGACAGGGGGTATACACCGGGGAGCTGTTTTTT. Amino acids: CASRGQGVYTGELFF.

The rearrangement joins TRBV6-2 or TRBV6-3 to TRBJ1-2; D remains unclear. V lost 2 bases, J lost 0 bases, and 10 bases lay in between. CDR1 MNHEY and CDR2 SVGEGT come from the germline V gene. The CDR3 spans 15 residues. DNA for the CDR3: TGTGCCAGCAGTTACCGGGGAGGAACTAACTATGGCTACACCTTC. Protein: CASSYRGGTNYGYTF.

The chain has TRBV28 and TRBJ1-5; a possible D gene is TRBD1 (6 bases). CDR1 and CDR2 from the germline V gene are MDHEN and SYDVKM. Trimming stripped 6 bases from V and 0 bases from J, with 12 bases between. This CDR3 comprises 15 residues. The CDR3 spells CASSPLGGSNQPQHF. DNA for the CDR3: TGTGCCAGCAGCCCGTTAGGGGGTAGCAATCAGCCCCAGCATTTT.

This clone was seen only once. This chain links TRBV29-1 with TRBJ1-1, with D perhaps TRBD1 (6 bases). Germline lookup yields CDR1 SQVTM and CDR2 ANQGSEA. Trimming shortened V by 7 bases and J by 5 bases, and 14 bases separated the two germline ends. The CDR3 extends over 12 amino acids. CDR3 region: CSGGAVVTEAFF. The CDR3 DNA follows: TGCAGCGGGGGGGCGGTCGTAACTGAAGCTTTCTTT.

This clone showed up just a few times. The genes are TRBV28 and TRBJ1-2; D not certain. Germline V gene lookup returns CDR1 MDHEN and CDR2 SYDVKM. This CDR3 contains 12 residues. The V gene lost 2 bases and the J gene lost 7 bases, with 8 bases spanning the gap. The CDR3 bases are TGTGCCAGCAGTTTAGGCGCAGGTGGCTACACCTTC. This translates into CASSLGAGGYTF.

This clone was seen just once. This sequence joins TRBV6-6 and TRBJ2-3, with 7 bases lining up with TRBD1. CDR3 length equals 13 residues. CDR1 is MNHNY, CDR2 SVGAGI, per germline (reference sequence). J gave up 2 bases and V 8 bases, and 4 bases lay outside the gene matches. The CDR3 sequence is CASGTAITDTQYF. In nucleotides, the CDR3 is TGTGCCAGCGGGACAGCCATCACAGATACGCAGTATTTT.

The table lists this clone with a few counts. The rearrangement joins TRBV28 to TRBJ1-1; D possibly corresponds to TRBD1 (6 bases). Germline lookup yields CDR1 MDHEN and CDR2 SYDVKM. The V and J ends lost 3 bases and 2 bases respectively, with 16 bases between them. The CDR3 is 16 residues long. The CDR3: CASSLAGRGANTEAFF. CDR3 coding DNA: TGTGCCAGCAGTTTGGCGGGCAGGGGTGCCAACACTGAAGCTTTCTTT.

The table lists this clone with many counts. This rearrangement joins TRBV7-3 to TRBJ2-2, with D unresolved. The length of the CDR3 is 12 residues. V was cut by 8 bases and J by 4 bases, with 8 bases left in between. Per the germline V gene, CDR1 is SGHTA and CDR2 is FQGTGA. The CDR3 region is CASESGTGELFF. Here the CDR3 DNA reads TGTGCCAGCGAGTCGGGCACCGGGGAGCTGTTTTTT.

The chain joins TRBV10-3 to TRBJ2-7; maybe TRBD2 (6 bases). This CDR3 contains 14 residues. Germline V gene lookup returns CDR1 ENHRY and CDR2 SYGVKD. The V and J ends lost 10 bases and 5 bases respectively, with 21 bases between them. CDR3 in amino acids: CATRPGLAGHEQYF. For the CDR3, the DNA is TGTGCCACTCGTCCGGGACTCGCGGGACACGAGCAGTACTTC.

CDR3 amino acids: CASSLPLDTQYF. The CDR3, as DNA: TGTGCCAGCAGCTTACCTCTGGATACGCAGTATTTT. This chain connects TRBV7-9 to TRBJ2-3; D not resolved. This CDR3 has 12 residues. The V and J ends lost 2 bases and 6 bases respectively, with 6 bases between them. Germline V gene lookup returns CDR1 SEHNR and CDR2 FQNEAQ (reference sequence).

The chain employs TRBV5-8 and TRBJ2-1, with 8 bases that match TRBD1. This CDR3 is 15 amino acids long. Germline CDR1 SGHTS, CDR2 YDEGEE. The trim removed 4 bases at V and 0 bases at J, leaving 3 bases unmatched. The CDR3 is CASSRTGSSYNEQFF. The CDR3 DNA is TGTGCCAGCAGCAGGACAGGGAGCTCCTACAATGAGCAGTTCTTC.